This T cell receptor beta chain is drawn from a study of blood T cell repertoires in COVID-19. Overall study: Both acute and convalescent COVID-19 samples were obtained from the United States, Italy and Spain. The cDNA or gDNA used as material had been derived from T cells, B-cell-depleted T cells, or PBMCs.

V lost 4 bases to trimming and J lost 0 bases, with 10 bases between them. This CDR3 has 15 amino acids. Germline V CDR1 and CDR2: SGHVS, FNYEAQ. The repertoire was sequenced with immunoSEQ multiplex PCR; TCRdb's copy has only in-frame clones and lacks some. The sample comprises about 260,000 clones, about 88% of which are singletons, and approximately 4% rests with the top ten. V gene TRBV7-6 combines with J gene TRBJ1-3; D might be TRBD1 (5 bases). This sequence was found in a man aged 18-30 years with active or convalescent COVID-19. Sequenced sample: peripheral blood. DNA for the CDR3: TGTGCCAGCAGCTCACAGGTCTCCTCTGGAAACACCATATATTTT. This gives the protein CASSSQVSSGNTIYF.